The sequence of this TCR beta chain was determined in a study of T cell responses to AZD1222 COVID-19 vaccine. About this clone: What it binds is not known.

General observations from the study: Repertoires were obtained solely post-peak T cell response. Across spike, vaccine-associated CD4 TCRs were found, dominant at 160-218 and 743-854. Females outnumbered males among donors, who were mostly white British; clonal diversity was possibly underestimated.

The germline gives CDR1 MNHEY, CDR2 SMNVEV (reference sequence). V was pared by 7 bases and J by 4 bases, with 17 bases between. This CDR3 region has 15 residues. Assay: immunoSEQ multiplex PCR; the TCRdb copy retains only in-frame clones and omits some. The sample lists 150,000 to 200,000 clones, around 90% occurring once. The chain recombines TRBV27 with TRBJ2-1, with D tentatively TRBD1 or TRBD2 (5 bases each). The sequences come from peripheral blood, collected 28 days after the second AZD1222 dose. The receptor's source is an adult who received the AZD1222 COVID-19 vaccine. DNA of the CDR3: TGTGCCAGCACCGGGGCGGGTCATACATACAATGAGCAGTTCTTC. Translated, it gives CASTGAGHTYNEQFF.